Each of the 21 T cell receptor beta chains below was sequenced from the same sample in a study of blood T cell repertoires in COVID-19. Measured with immunoSEQ multiplex PCR; TCRdb has only the in-frame clones, and not every one. The sample shows 30,000 to 40,000 clones, roughly 78% of them seen only once. The specimen sequenced was peripheral blood. The origin of the receptors is a man between 65 and 85 years old with acute or convalescent COVID-19.

CDR3 DNA sequence: TGTGCCAGCAGCGGACCGGGCAGACAGGGGGCAGTCGGGGAGCTGTTTTTT. Encoded protein: CASSGPGRQGAVGELFF. This chain joins TRBV7-2 and TRBJ2-2; 10 positions agree with TRBD1. The CDR3 consists of 17 residues. With V trimmed by 5 bases and J by 7 bases, 13 bases remained unmatched. The germline CDR1 and CDR2 sequences are SGHTA and FQGNSA.

This chain connects TRBV9 to TRBJ2-2; 12 bases align to TRBD2. Looked up from germline, CDR1 is SGDLS and CDR2 is YYNGEE. V shed 3 bases, J shed 5 bases, and the junction held 14 bases outside the gene matches. The CDR3 runs 19 residues. The CDR3 protein is CASSDMTSGSLLGTGELFF. The CDR3 DNA is TGTGCCAGCAGCGATATGACTAGCGGGAGTCTTTTGGGGACCGGGGAGCTGTTTTTT.

The chain recombines TRBV28 with TRBJ2-7; 9 bases line up with TRBD1. From germline, CDR1 is MDHEN and CDR2 SYDVKM. CDR3 length: 15 residues. The junction had 5 bases not matched to a gene; V was cut back by 4 bases and J by 1 base. The CDR3 DNA is TGTGCCAGCAGTTCCTGGACAGGGGTTTCCTACGAGCAGTACTTC. Amino acids: CASSSWTGVSYEQYF.

This sequence joins TRBV9 and TRBJ2-3, with D possibly matching TRBD2 (6 bases). Germline-derived CDR1 and CDR2 are SGDLS and YYNGEE. This CDR3 is 15 amino acids long. V lost 0 bases and J lost 4, with 12 bases in between. CDR3 protein: CASSVVGSGADTQYF. As DNA, the CDR3 is TGTGCCAGCAGCGTAGTCGGGAGCGGCGCAGATACGCAGTATTTT.

V is TRBV4-1 and J is TRBJ1-1; TRBD1 agrees at 7 bases. The trim removed 3 bases at V and 0 bases at J, leaving 4 bases unmatched. The CDR3 spans 15 residues. CDR1 MGHRA and CDR2 YSYEKL come from the germline V gene. CDR3 coding DNA: TGCGCCAGCAGCCATCCCGACAGGGTGAACACTGAAGCTTTCTTT. Protein: CASSHPDRVNTEAFF.

CDR3 DNA: TGTGCCAGCAGTTACCAGGGGCAGCCCCAGCATTTT. This translates into CASSYQGQPQHF. This chain connects TRBV6-2 or TRBV6-3 to TRBJ1-5, with D maybe TRBD1 (6 bases). Trimming pared 2 bases from V and 7 bases from J, leaving 6 bases between. Germline values: CDR1 MNHEY, CDR2 SVGEGT. CDR3 length: 12 amino acids.

This chain connects TRBV5-1 to TRBJ1-1; TRBD1 matches at 10 bases. The CDR3 has 16 residues. After removal of 0 bases from V and 5 bases from J, the junction contained 7 bases not matched to a gene. Germline assignment: CDR1 SGHRS and CDR2 YFSETQ. For the CDR3, the DNA is TGCGCCAGCAGCTTGGGGCTAGAGGGACAGGGGACTGAAGCTTTCTTT. The encoded protein is CASSLGLEGQGTEAFF.

V is TRBV15 and J is TRBJ1-2, with D unclear. Germline CDR1 reads LNHNV; CDR2 reads YYDKDF (reference sequence). This CDR3 is 12 amino acids long. Trimming left V 10 bases short and J 10 bases short, with 19 bases between. Here the CDR3 reads CAIPPARVDYTF. The CDR3, as DNA: TGTGCCATCCCCCCCGCGAGGGTCGACTACACCTTC. Together with reference TRBV15 and TRBJ1-2, the CDR3 gives the full variable domain: DAMVIQNPRYQVTQFGKPVTLSCSQTLNHNVMYWYQQKSSQAPKLLFHYYDKDFNNEADTPDNFQSRRPNTSFCFLDIRSPGLGDTAMYLCAIPPARVDYTFGSGTRLTVV.

The chain is built from TRBV6-5 and TRBJ1-2; D might be TRBD1 (5 bases). V dropped 9 bases and J dropped 2 bases, with 10 bases sitting between them. This CDR3 has 12 amino acids. Germline lookup yields CDR1 MNHEY and CDR2 SVGAGI. The DNA of the CDR3 is TGTGCCAGTAGGCGGGGGAACTATGGCTACACCTTC. It is translated as CASRRGNYGYTF.

J is TRBJ2-1 and V is TRBV11-2, with 7 nucleotides matching TRBD2. V lost 3 bases, J lost 4 bases, and 6 bases stayed unmatched. The CDR3 runs to 15 residues. In germline, CDR1 is SGHAT, CDR2 FQNNGV. CDR3 nucleotides: TGTGCCAGCAGCTTTAGGGCTAGCGGATACAATGAGCAGTTCTTC. Translating it yields CASSFRASGYNEQFF.

The genes are TRBV6-5 and TRBJ2-1, with D tentatively TRBD2 (5 bases). V lost 6 bases and J 8 bases, leaving 14 bases between the germline ends. The CDR3 loop spans 13 amino acids. The germline V gene encodes CDR1 MNHEY and CDR2 SVGAGI. CDR3 sequence: CASSYTGLDEQFF. The CDR3 DNA sequence: TGTGCCAGCAGCTATACGGGGTTAGATGAGCAGTTCTTC.

This clone has a single count. The chain employs TRBV7-2 and TRBJ2-7; D gene uncertain. The length of the CDR3 is 14 residues. Germline V CDR1 and CDR2: SGHTA, FQGNSA. V was cut by 1 base and J by 3 bases, with 10 bases left in between. The CDR3 spells CASSLDLGSYEQYF. The CDR3 DNA reads TGTGCCAGCAGCTTAGATCTAGGCAGCTACGAGCAGTACTTC.

Details on this clone: A junction end diverges from the germline sequence, so it may reflect a read error. The V and J genes are TRBV27 and TRBJ2-7; perhaps TRBD2 as D (5 bases). The length of the CDR3 is 15 residues. The V gene's germline CDR1 is MNHEY and CDR2 SMNVEV (reference sequence). The CDR3 DNA reads TGTGCCAGCAGCTTATACCCCATCGGGACCTACGAGCAGTACTTC. Encoded protein: CASSLYPIGTYEQYF.

CDR3 in amino acids: CASGSSPRTASYNEQFF. The CDR3 DNA reads as TGTGCTAGTGGTTCCTCCCCCCGGACAGCATCCTACAATGAGCAGTTCTTC. This chain connects TRBV12-5 to TRBJ2-1, with D perhaps matching TRBD1 (6 bases). CDR3 size: 17 residues. Germline V lookup: CDR1 LGHNT, CDR2 FRNRAP. The germline V and J ends were trimmed by 4 bases and 1 base, with 17 bases remaining between them.

The chain joins TRBV7-8 to TRBJ2-2; unclear D gene. V dropped 5 bases and J dropped 7 bases, with 8 bases sitting between them. In germline, CDR1 is SGHVS, CDR2 FQNEAQ. The CDR3 has 12 amino acids. The CDR3 sequence: CASSLVSGELFF. The CDR3 DNA sequence: TGTGCCAGCAGCCTTGTGAGCGGGGAGCTGTTTTTT.

The chain recombines TRBV4-1 with TRBJ1-2; D remains ambiguous. Per the germline V gene, CDR1 is MGHRA and CDR2 is YSYEKL. V was pared by 3 bases and J by 0 bases, with 11 bases between. The CDR3 length is 15 residues. DNA of the CDR3: TGCGCCAGCAGCCAGGGCCAGATGTCTAACTATGGCTACACCTTC. It is translated as CASSQGQMSNYGYTF.

The gene calls are TRBV20-1 and TRBJ2-1, with a possible D match to TRBD2 (5 bases). This CDR3 region has 15 residues. CDR1 and CDR2 (germline): DFQATT, SNEGSKA (reference sequence). V lost 4 bases, J lost 2 bases, and 15 bases lay in between. The CDR3 is CSANDGVRPYNEQFF. CDR3 sequence (DNA): TGCAGTGCTAATGACGGGGTTCGGCCCTACAATGAGCAGTTCTTC.

The chain has TRBV7-2 and TRBJ2-7; D is ambiguous. The CDR3 loop spans 14 amino acids. The germline V and J ends were trimmed by 0 bases and 7 bases, with 13 bases remaining between them. The germline V gene encodes CDR1 SGHTA and CDR2 FQGNSA. DNA of the CDR3: TGTGCCAGCAGCTTAGCCCCCCGCGCCCCGGAGCAGTACTTC. Its protein product is CASSLAPRAPEQYF.

This sequence joins TRBV18 and TRBJ2-2, with D perhaps TRBD2 (6 bases). The CDR3 contains 15 residues. CDR1 and CDR2 (germline): KGHSH, LQKENI. Trimming pared 2 bases from V and 7 bases from J, leaving 14 bases between. CDR3 amino acids: CASSPSGTEGGELFF. For the CDR3, the DNA is TGTGCCAGCTCACCAAGTGGGACTGAAGGCGGGGAGCTGTTTTTT.

The rearrangement links TRBV6-5 to TRBJ2-1, with TRBD1 matching over 7 bases. CDR1 MNHEY and CDR2 SVGAGI come from the germline V gene. CDR3 length equals 12 residues. The V segment lost 10 bases and the J segment 7 bases; nucleotides outside the gene matches: 7. CDR3 sequence: CAIRTGKNEQFF. The CDR3 DNA follows: TGTGCCATCCGGACAGGCAAAAATGAGCAGTTCTTC.

This rearrangement joins TRBV19 to TRBJ1-5; TRBD1 agrees at 9 bases. The CDR3 loop spans 17 amino acids. Germline assignment: CDR1 LNHDA and CDR2 SQIVND (reference sequence). Trimming removed 5 bases from V and 0 bases from J; junction bases left unmatched: 8. The CDR3 loop reads CASSSGTGTFSNQPQHF. The CDR3 region has the DNA TGTGCCAGTAGTTCCGGGACAGGGACTTTTAGCAATCAGCCCCAGCATTTT.